This T cell receptor beta chain was captured in a study of T cell changes during pregnancy in multiple sclerosis. This clone was seen only once. TCRdb's copy holds only in-frame clones and misses some; the assay was immunoSEQ multiplex PCR. Counted here are around 92,000 clones, 94% occurring once; the ten biggest clones make up around 2.2%. This receptor was identified in a female donor with multiple sclerosis, enrolled in a pregnancy study. Sequenced material: peripheral blood, taken in the third trimester of pregnancy.

CDR3 sequence: CATHSLDSLDSGANVLTF. The DNA for the CDR3 is TGTGCCACACACTCCTTGGACAGCTTGGACTCTGGGGCCAACGTCCTGACTTTC. This chain links TRBV19 with TRBJ2-6; a possible D gene is TRBD1 (6 bases). This CDR3 contains 18 residues. Trimming removed 10 bases at V and 0 bases at J, with 22 bases between. The V gene's germline CDR1 is LNHDA and CDR2 SQIVND (reference sequence).